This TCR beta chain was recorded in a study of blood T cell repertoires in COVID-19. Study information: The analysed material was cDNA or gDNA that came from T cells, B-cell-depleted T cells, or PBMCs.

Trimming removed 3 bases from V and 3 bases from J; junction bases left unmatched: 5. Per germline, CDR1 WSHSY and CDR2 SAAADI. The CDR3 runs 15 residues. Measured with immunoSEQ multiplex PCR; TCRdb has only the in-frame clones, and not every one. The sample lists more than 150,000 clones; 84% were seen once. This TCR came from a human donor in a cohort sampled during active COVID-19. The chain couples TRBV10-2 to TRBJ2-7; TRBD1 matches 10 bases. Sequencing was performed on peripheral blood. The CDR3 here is CASSDGTGDLYEQYF. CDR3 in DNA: TGCGCCAGCAGTGACGGGACAGGGGACCTCTACGAGCAGTACTTC.